The entry that follows covers one T cell receptor beta chain sequence. This specimen comes from a study of blood T cell repertoires in COVID-19. For the study at large: The analysed material was cDNA or gDNA that came from T cells, B-cell-depleted T cells, or PBMCs.

The data were produced by immunoSEQ multiplex PCR, yet TCRdb's version contains in-frame clones alone and is incomplete. The table includes hundreds of thousands of clones, over 80% detected once. J was trimmed by 0 bases and V by 2 bases; bases with no gene match: 2. Per germline, CDR1 SGHRS and CDR2 YFSETQ. The CDR3 totals 15 residues. Sequencing was done on a sample of peripheral blood. The V and J genes are TRBV5-1 and TRBJ2-3; TRBD1 agrees at 8 bases. The clonotype was recovered from a middle-aged woman who had recovered from COVID-19. CDR3 sequence reads: CASSLQGGSTDTQYF. CDR3 nucleotide sequence: TGCGCCAGCAGCTTACAGGGGGGAAGCACAGATACGCAGTATTTT.